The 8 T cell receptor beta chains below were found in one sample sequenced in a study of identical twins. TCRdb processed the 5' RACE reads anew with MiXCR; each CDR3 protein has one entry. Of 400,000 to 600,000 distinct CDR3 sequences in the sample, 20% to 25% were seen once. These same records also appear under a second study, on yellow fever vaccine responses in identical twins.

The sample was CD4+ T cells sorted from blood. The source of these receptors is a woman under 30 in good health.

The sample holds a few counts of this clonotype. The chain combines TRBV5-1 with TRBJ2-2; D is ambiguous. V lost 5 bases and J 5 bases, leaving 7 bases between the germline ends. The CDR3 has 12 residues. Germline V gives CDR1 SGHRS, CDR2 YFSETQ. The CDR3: CASRQKTGELFF. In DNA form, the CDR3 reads TGCGCCAGCAGACAGAAAACCGGGGAGCTGTTTTTT.

The CDR3 spells CSVALLAGGSNEQYF. The CDR3 nucleotides read TGCAGCGTTGCTTTGCTAGCGGGAGGCAGCAACGAGCAGTACTTC. The V gene is TRBV29-1, the J gene TRBJ2-7; 11 nucleotides align to TRBD2. CDR1 and CDR2 from the germline V gene are SQVTM and ANQGSEA. Trimming took 4 bases from V and 5 from J; bases not matched to a gene: 10. CDR3 length: 15 amino acids.

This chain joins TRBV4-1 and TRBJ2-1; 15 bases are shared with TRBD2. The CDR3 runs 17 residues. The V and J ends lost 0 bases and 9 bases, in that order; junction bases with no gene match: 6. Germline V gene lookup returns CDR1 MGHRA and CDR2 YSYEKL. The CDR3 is CASSQEWTSGRAFEQFF. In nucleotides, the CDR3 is TGCGCCAGCAGCCAAGAATGGACTAGCGGGAGGGCCTTTGAGCAGTTCTTC.

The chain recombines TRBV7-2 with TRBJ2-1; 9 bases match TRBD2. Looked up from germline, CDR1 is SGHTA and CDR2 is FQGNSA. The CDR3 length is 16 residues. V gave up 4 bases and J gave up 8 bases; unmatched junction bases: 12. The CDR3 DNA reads TGTGCCAGCAGCTCACCCGGGACTAGCACGGCGGATGAGCAGTTCTTC. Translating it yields CASSSPGTSTADEQFF. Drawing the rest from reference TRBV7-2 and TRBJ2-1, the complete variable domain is GAGVSQSPSNKVTEKGKDVELRCDPISGHTALYWYRQSLGQGLEFLIYFQGNSAPDKSGLPSDRFSAERTGGSVSTLTIQRTQQEDSAVYLCASSSPGTSTADEQFFGPGTRLTVL.

CDR3 protein: CASRQGYEQYF. The CDR3 DNA follows: TGTGCCAGCAGACAGGGGTACGAGCAGTACTTC. The V and J genes are TRBV2 and TRBJ2-7, with 7 bases fitting TRBD1. The germline CDR1 and CDR2 sequences are SNHLY and FYNNEI. The CDR3 is 11 residues long. V dropped 6 bases and J dropped 4; count of bases not matched to a gene: 0.

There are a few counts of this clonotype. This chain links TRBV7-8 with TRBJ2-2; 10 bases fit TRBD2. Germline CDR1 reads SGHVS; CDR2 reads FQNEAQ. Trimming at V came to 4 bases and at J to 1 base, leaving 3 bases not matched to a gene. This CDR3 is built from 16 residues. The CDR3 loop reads CASSSTSGLNTGELFF. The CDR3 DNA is TGTGCCAGCAGCTCGACTAGCGGGTTGAACACCGGGGAGCTGTTTTTT.

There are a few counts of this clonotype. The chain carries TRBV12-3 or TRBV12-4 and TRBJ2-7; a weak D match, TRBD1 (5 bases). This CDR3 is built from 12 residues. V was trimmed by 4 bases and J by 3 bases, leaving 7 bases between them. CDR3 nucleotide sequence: TGTGCCAGCAGTTACAGGATCTACGAGCAGTACTTC. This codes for CASSYRIYEQYF.

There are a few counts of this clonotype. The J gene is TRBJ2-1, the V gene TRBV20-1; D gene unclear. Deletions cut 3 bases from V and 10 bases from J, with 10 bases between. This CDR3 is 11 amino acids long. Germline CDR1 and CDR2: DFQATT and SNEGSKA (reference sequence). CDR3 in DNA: TGCAGTGCTAGTTTAGCTGGCGAGCAGTTCTTC. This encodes CSASLAGEQFF.